Listed below are T cell receptor beta chains from one sample, sequenced in a study of blood T cell repertoires in COVID-19. Assay: immunoSEQ multiplex PCR; the TCRdb copy retains only in-frame clones and omits some. The sample records about 200,000 clones, approximately 89% being singletons. The sample consisted of PBMCs or T cells enriched from blood (not recorded which). Receptors were obtained from a woman in her 30s with acute COVID-19. Both conserved end residues are part of each CDR3. A D gene is named only where the DNA matches it firmly. Some rows have no size entry. The others give once, few or many, or a class for an expanded clone.

NA | 16 | TRBJ2-2 | NA | TRBV11-2 | CASSLLVQGRTGELFF | TGTGCCAGCAGCTTACTGGTGCAGGGTCGGACCGGGGAGCTGTTTTTT
TRBD1 | 14 | TRBJ1-2 | once | TRBV11-2 | CASSKPPGQRGYTF | TGTGCCAGCAGCAAACCCCCGGGACAGAGAGGCTACACCTTC
NA | 12 | TRBJ1-2 | NA | TRBV27 | CASSSQNYGYTF | TGTGCCAGCAGTTCTCAGAACTATGGCTACACCTTC
NA | 18 | TRBJ2-7 | NA | TRBV12-1 | CASPRGLAGGRTSYEQYF | TGTGCCAGCCCCCGGGGACTAGCGGGGGGCCGCACCTCCTACGAGCAGTACTTC
TRBD1 | 14 | TRBJ1-6 | NA | TRBV7-6 | CASSLRTGNSPLHF | TGTGCCAGCAGCTTAAGGACAGGCAATTCACCCCTCCACTTT
NA | 15 | TRBJ1-5 | once | TRBV2 | CASSELGANGQPQHF | TGTGCCAGCAGTGAATTGGGCGCCAACGGTCAGCCCCAGCATTTT
TRBD1 | 14 | TRBJ1-6 | NA | TRBV5-4 | CASSPGQGSSPLHF | TGTGCCAGCAGCCCGGGACAGGGGTCTTCACCCCTCCACTTT
TRBD2 | 20 | TRBJ2-4 | once | TRBV28 | CASSLSPGPGLADLKNIQYF | TGTGCCAGCAGTTTATCACCAGGTCCGGGACTAGCGGACCTCAAAAACATTCAGTACTTC
NA | 14 | TRBJ1-1 | NA | TRBV28 | CASRTRGPGTEAFF | TGTGCCAGCAGGACCCGAGGGCCTGGGACTGAAGCTTTCTTT
TRBD1 | 14 | TRBJ2-7 | NA | TRBV29-1 | CSVEQQGAVYEQYF | TGCAGCGTTGAGCAACAGGGGGCTGTGTACGAGCAGTACTTC
NA | 14 | TRBJ2-2 | NA | TRBV7-3 | CASSSTGGTGELFF | TGTGCCAGCAGCTCCACCGGGGGCACCGGGGAGCTGTTTTTT
NA | 13 | TRBJ1-1 | NA | TRBV28 | CASSLSPSPEAFF | TGTGCCAGCAGTTTATCCCCCAGTCCTGAAGCTTTCTTT
TRBD1 | 13 | TRBJ2-4 | NA | TRBV10-2 | CASRDRGLVIQYF | TGCGCCAGCAGGGACAGGGGGCTGGTCATTCAGTACTTC
NA | 13 | TRBJ1-5 | NA | TRBV30 | CAWSGGPNQPQHF | TGTGCCTGGAGCGGAGGTCCCAATCAGCCCCAGCATTTT
TRBD1 | 14 | TRBJ1-5 | NA | TRBV6-1 | CASSETGGRQPQHF | TGTGCCAGCAGTGAGACAGGGGGCAGGCAGCCCCAGCATTTT
NA | 15 | TRBJ1-1 | NA | TRBV2 | CASSDLMGANTEAFF | TGTGCCAGCAGTGATCTGATGGGGGCGAACACTGAAGCTTTCTTT
NA | 15 | TRBJ2-1 | NA | TRBV6-4 | CASSARGQGGNEQFF | TGTGCCAGCAGTGCCCGTGGACAGGGAGGGAATGAGCAGTTCTTC
TRBD1 | 15 | TRBJ1-5 | NA | TRBV28 | CASSLDRGPYQPQHF | TGTGCCAGCAGTTTAGACAGGGGGCCTTATCAGCCCCAGCATTTT
TRBD1 | 16 | TRBJ2-1 | NA | TRBV5-4 | CASSLTWTGTYNEQFF | TGTGCCAGCAGCTTGACTTGGACAGGGACCTACAATGAGCAGTTCTTC
TRBD2 | 16 | TRBJ2-7 | NA | TRBV6-5 | CASSYVAGGARYEQYF | TGTGCCAGCAGTTACGTTGCGGGGGGAGCCAGGTACGAGCAGTACTTC
NA | 14 | TRBJ1-2 | NA | TRBV4-3 | CASSHAGQNYGYTF | TGCGCCAGCAGCCACGCCGGACAGAACTATGGCTACACCTTC
TRBD2 | 16 | TRBJ2-7 | NA | TRBV6-5 | CASSFLKRGGYYEQYF | TGTGCCAGCAGTTTCCTCAAACGGGGGGGGTACTACGAGCAGTACTTC
NA | 18 | TRBJ1-4 | NA | TRBV25-1 | CASSVGRGPPQGNEKLFF | TGTGCCAGCAGTGTGGGGAGGGGCCCGCCTCAGGGTAATGAAAAACTGTTTTTT
NA | 18 | TRBJ1-2 | once | TRBV6-1 | CASSEDRRISHSNYGYTF | TGTGCCAGCAGTGAAGACAGGCGCATATCTCATTCTAACTATGGCTACACCTTC
NA | 13 | TRBJ2-7 | NA | TRBV7-2 | CASSLSKWYEQYF | TGTGCCAGCAGCTTAAGCAAGTGGTACGAGCAGTACTTC
NA | 13 | TRBJ1-2 | NA | TRBV6-2/TRBV6-3 | CASSYGLNYGYTF | TGTGCCAGCAGTTACGGGCTGAACTATGGCTACACCTTC
NA | 15 | TRBJ1-2 | NA | TRBV2 | CASSEWRAANYGYTF | TGTGCCAGCAGTGAATGGCGGGCAGCTAACTATGGCTACACCTTC
NA | 13 | TRBJ1-1 | NA | TRBV18 | CASSPSVNTEAFF | TGTGCCAGCTCACCGAGCGTGAACACTGAAGCTTTCTTT
TRBD1 | 13 | TRBJ2-1 | NA | TRBV30 | CAWSGILGQGQFF | TGTGCCTGGAGTGGAATCCTCGGACAGGGGCAGTTCTTC
TRBD1 | 14 | TRBJ1-6 | NA | TRBV6-5 | CASMRRDRNSPLHF | TGTGCCAGCATGCGCCGGGACAGGAATTCACCCCTCCACTTT
NA | 14 | TRBJ1-4 | NA | TRBV5-4 | CASSLDPESEKLFF | TGTGCCAGCAGCTTGGACCCCGAGAGTGAAAAACTGTTTTTT
NA | 14 | TRBJ1-2 | NA | TRBV7-2 | CASSAEQRPYGYTF | TGTGCCAGCAGCGCAGAACAGCGGCCGTATGGCTACACCTTC
TRBD1 | 16 | TRBJ2-7 | NA | TRBV4-1 | CASSQDTRQGSYEQYF | TGCGCCAGCAGCCAAGATACGAGACAGGGTTCCTACGAGCAGTACTTC
NA | 17 | TRBJ1-2 | NA | TRBV2 | CASFLESGRTESYGYTF | TGTGCCAGCTTTCTCGAGTCCGGACGGACTGAAAGCTATGGCTACACCTTC
TRBD1 | 16 | TRBJ2-1 | NA | TRBV7-8 | CASSLGTGMNRNEQFF | TGTGCCAGCAGCTTAGGGACAGGGATGAATCGCAATGAGCAGTTCTTC